This TCR beta chain was identified during a study of preoperative IRX-2 immunotherapy in early breast cancer. Stated treatment: preoperative locoregional IRX-2 cytokine immunotherapy. Preoperative locoregional IRX-2 cytokine immunotherapy was tested in the phase Ib source study. The CDR3 is 16 amino acids. Trimming removed 2 bases at V and 3 bases at J, with 11 bases between. The germline CDR1 and CDR2 sequences are LGHNA and YNFKEQ. Profiled with immunoSEQ multiplex PCR; TCRdb holds only in-frame clones, not every one. The data hold roughly 57,000 clones, with roughly 94% observed a single time. The origin of this receptor is a human donor with breast cancer. This sample was obtained from a patient treated with IRX-2 immunotherapy. The chain has TRBV4-2 and TRBJ2-6; D is tentatively TRBD1 or TRBD2 (7 bases each). DNA of the CDR3: TGTGCCAGCAGCCAAACAGGGGAGGGTGGGGCCAACGTCCTGACTTTC. Translation gives CASSQTGEGGANVLTF.